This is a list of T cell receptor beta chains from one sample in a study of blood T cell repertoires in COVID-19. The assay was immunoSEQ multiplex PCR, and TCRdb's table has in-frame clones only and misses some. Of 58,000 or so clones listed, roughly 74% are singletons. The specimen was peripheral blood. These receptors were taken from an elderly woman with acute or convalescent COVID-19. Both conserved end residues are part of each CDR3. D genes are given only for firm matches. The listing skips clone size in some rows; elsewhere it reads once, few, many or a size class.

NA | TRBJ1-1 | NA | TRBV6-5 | TGTGCCAGCAGTTACTCTGTACAGGGCGACACTGAAGCTTTCTTT | CASSYSVQGDTEAFF
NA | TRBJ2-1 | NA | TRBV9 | TGTGCCAGCAGCGTTGTTGACCTCGAGGGCAATGAGCAGTTCTTC | CASSVVDLEGNEQFF
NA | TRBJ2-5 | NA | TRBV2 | TGTGCCAGCAGCCCGGGGACCCAGTACTTC | CASSPGTQYF
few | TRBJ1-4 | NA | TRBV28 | TGTGCCAGCAGTTTATACAGACCTGCAACTAATGAAAAACTGTTTTTT | CASSLYRPATNEKLFF
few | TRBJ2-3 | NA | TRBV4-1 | TGCGCCAGCAGCCTGGGGACTGGGGGCACAGATACGCAGTATTTT | CASSLGTGGTDTQYF
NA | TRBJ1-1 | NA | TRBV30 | TGTGCCTGGACCCTACAGTGGGACACTGAAGCTTTCTTT | CAWTLQWDTEAFF
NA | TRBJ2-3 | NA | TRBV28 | TGTGCCAGCAGTGGGGGAGGGCAGGGGACAGATACGCAGTATTTT | CASSGGGQGTDTQYF
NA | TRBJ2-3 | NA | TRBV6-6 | TGTGCCAGCGGGGCCCACACAGATACGCAGTATTTT | CASGAHTDTQYF
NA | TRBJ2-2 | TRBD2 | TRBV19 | TGTGCCAGTAGTATGGGGGGACTAGCAACCTTTTCGGACACCGGGGAGCTGTTTTTT | CASSMGGLATFSDTGELFF
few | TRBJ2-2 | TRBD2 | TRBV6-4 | TGTGCCAGCAAGAGACTAGCGGGAGACACCGGGGAGCTGTTTTTT | CASKRLAGDTGELFF
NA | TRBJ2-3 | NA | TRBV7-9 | TGTGCCAGCAGCTTAGCTTTGTCGAGGGGCAGGGGAGAAACAGATACGCAGTATTTT | CASSLALSRGRGETDTQYF
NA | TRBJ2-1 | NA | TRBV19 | TGTGCCAGTAGTACACAGGGCTCCTACAATGAGCAGTTCTTC | CASSTQGSYNEQFF
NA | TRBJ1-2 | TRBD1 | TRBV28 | TGTGCCAGCAGTTTCCCGACAGGGGTCAGCTATGGCTACACCTTC | CASSFPTGVSYGYTF
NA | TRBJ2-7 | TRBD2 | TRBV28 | TGTGCCAGCAGTCCCTCAATAGGGAAGCGGGGAGCCTACGAGCAGTACTTC | CASSPSIGKRGAYEQYF
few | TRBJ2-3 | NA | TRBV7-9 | TGTGCCAGCAGCTTACTCGGTCCAGATACGCAGTATTTT | CASSLLGPDTQYF
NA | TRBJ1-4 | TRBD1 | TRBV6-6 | TGTGCCAGCAGTTACGACAGGGCGGGCGAAAAACTGTTTTTT | CASSYDRAGEKLFF
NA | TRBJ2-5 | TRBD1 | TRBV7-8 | TGTGCCAGCAGCTTAACAGGGGGGCAAGAGACCCAGTACTTC | CASSLTGGQETQYF
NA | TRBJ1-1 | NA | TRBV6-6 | TGTGCCAGCAGTTACTCGAATCGGGGGACTGAAGCTTTCTTT | CASSYSNRGTEAFF
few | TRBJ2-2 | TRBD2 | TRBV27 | TGTGCCAGCAGTTTATTCTTAGCGGGACCGAACACCGGGGAGCTGTTTTTT | CASSLFLAGPNTGELFF
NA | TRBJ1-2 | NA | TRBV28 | TGTGCCAGCAGTGGCTTACAGGGTGGAATGGGCTACACCTTC | CASSGLQGGMGYTF
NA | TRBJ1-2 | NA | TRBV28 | TGTGCCAGCAGTCGGGGGTCGAATGGCTACACCTTC | CASSRGSNGYTF
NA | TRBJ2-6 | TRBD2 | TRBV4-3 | TGCGCCAGCAGCCAAGAGACTAGCGGGAGTCTCATCTCTGGGGCCAACGTCCTGACTTTC | CASSQETSGSLISGANVLTF
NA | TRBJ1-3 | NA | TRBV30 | TGTGCCTGGAGTCCCCAGGGCACCATATATTTT | CAWSPQGTIYF
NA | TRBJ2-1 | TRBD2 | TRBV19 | TGTGCCAGTAGTTCCCGCCGACTAGCGGCCTCCTACAATGAGCAGTTCTTC | CASSSRRLAASYNEQFF
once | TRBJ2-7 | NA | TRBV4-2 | TGTGCCAGCAGCCAGCACAGGGACGCCTTCTCCTACGAGCAGTACTTC | CASSQHRDAFSYEQYF
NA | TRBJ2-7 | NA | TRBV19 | TGTGCCAGTAGTCCCCGATGGGTTGAGGACGAGCAGTACTTC | CASSPRWVEDEQYF
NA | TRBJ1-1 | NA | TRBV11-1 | TGTGCCAGCAGCCCAAACAGGGACGGAGCTTTCTTT | CASSPNRDGAFF
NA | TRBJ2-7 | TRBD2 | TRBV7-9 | TGTGCCAGCAGCTCCGTACTAGCGGGTATAAGCTCCTACGAGCAGTACTTC | CASSSVLAGISSYEQYF
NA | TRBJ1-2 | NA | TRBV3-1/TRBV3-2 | TGTGCCAGCAGCCCCGGGCCAGGGAACGCTGGCTACACCTTC | CASSPGPGNAGYTF
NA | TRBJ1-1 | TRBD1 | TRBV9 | TGTGCCACAGGGGGCGCACGTACTGAAGCTTTCTTT | CATGGARTEAFF
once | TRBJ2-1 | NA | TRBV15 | TGTGCCACCAGCAGAGATCAAGCGGCACATGAGCAGTTCTTC | CATSRDQAAHEQFF
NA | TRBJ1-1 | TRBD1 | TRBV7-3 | TGTGCCAGCAGCTTACGGGCAGGGGGAAAGACTGAAGCTTTCTTT | CASSLRAGGKTEAFF
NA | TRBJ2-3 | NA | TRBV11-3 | TGTGCCAGCAGCACGGACAGCACAGGCGACAATACGCAGTATTTT | CASSTDSTGDNTQYF
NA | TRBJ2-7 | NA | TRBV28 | TGTGCCAGCTCGGACAGCCCTACCTACGAGCAGTACTTC | CASSDSPTYEQYF
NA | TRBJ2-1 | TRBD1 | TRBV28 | TGTGCCAGCAATCCCAGGGGGCGCGAATTGATCTTC | CASNPRGRELIF
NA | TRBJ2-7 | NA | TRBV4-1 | TGCGCCAGCAGCCAAGAGGGGCAGACCGACGAGCAGTACTTC | CASSQEGQTDEQYF
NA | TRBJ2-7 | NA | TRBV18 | TGTGCCAGCTCGGAATGGAGCTCCTACGAGCAGTACTTC | CASSEWSSYEQYF
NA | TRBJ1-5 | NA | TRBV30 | TGTGCCTGGAGTAAATCCGGGAATCAGCCCCAGCATTTT | CAWSKSGNQPQHF
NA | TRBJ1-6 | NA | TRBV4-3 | TGCGCCAGCAGCCAATCCGGGACTAGGGATTCACCCCTCCACTTT | CASSQSGTRDSPLHF
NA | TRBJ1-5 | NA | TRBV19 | TGTGCCAGTGAGCCGGGACAACTACTTTATCAGCCCCAGCATTTT | CASEPGQLLYQPQHF
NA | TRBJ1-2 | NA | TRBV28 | TGTGCCAGCAACGGAGGCAGCAGACAGGTTGGCTACACCTTC | CASNGGSRQVGYTF
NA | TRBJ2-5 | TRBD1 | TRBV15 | TGTGCCACCAGCACCAAGACAGGGGCGAACCAAGAGACCCAGTACTTC | CATSTKTGANQETQYF
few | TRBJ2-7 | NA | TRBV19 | TGTGCCAGTAGTATCAGCGGGCAGTCCTACGAGCAGTACTTC | CASSISGQSYEQYF
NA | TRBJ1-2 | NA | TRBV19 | TGTGCCAGTACCCTGCGGGCTGTCGATGGCTACACCTTC | CASTLRAVDGYTF